The rows below give T cell receptor beta chains drawn from one sample of a study of T cells in Graves' hyperthyroidism and ophthalmopathy. Each CDR3 protein is one row after TCRdb ran MiXCR on the multiplex PCR reads. The data hold fewer than 650,000 distinct CDR3 sequences, with under 15% observed a single time. The specimen sequenced was blood. The receptors stem from a woman aged 40 to 49 with Graves' ophthalmopathy. Both conserved end residues are part of each CDR3. The D gene is left open where the match is weak. Clone size, where shown, is once, few, many, or a class for clones that have expanded.

J gene: TRBJ1-5; D gene: NA; V gene: TRBV20-1; clone size: few; CDR3 DNA: TGCAGTGCTGGACCCCAGGGTTTAGGCAATCAGCCCCAGCATTTT; CDR3 protein: CSAGPQGLGNQPQHF
J gene: TRBJ2-5; D gene: TRBD2; V gene: TRBV5-1; clone size: many; CDR3 DNA: TGCGCCAGCAGTATTCTAGCGGGAGGCGGGGAGACCCAGTACTTC; CDR3 protein: CASSILAGGGETQYF
J gene: TRBJ2-7; D gene: NA; V gene: TRBV6-5; clone size: many; CDR3 DNA: TGTGCCAGCAGTTACGATAGGGGCGAGCAGTACTTC; CDR3 protein: CASSYDRGEQYF
J gene: TRBJ1-2; D gene: TRBD1; V gene: TRBV7-9; clone size: many; CDR3 DNA: TGTGCCAGCAGCCCCCGGACAGGGGAAAACACCTTC; CDR3 protein: CASSPRTGENTF
J gene: TRBJ1-2; D gene: NA; V gene: TRBV7-9; clone size: NA; CDR3 DNA: TGTGCCAGCAGCTTGACAGGCGGTATTGGCTATGGCTACACCTTC; CDR3 protein: CASSLTGGIGYGYTF
J gene: TRBJ2-5; D gene: TRBD1; V gene: TRBV28; clone size: many; CDR3 DNA: TGTGCCAGCAGCGACAGGGAACAGGGGACCCAGTACTTC; CDR3 protein: CASSDREQGTQYF
J gene: TRBJ2-5; D gene: NA; V gene: TRBV4-1; clone size: few; CDR3 DNA: TGCGCCAGCAGCCACCAGGGGCTGGGGGAGACCCAGTACTTC; CDR3 protein: CASSHQGLGETQYF
J gene: TRBJ2-7; D gene: NA; V gene: TRBV4-1; clone size: many; CDR3 DNA: TGCGCCAGCAGCGAAGCCCCCGGGAAAAGCTACGAGCAGTACTTC; CDR3 protein: CASSEAPGKSYEQYF
J gene: TRBJ2-5; D gene: NA; V gene: TRBV7-9; clone size: many; CDR3 DNA: TGTGCCAGCAGCGCCGGGACAAGGGGGGTCCGAGAGACCCAGTACTTC; CDR3 protein: CASSAGTRGVRETQYF
J gene: TRBJ2-7; D gene: NA; V gene: TRBV2; clone size: many; CDR3 DNA: TGTGCCAGCAGAATGGGGAACGAGCAGTACTTC; CDR3 protein: CASRMGNEQYF
J gene: TRBJ1-1; D gene: TRBD1; V gene: TRBV6-1; clone size: NA; CDR3 DNA: TGTGCCAGCAGTGCGGGACAGGGCTCGGCGACTGAAGCTTTCTTT; CDR3 protein: CASSAGQGSATEAFF
J gene: TRBJ1-2; D gene: TRBD1; V gene: TRBV6-2/TRBV6-3; clone size: many; CDR3 DNA: TGTGCCAGCAGTCTGCCGGGACAGGGGACCTATGGCTACACCTTC; CDR3 protein: CASSLPGQGTYGYTF
J gene: TRBJ2-5; D gene: NA; V gene: TRBV7-2; clone size: NA; CDR3 DNA: TGTGCCAGCAGCTTAGATTATCAAGAGACCCAGTACTTC; CDR3 protein: CASSLDYQETQYF
J gene: TRBJ1-2; D gene: NA; V gene: TRBV30; clone size: many; CDR3 DNA: TGTGCCTGGAGTTTAGGGGGAAGCGGAGGCTATGGCTACACCTTC; CDR3 protein: CAWSLGGSGGYGYTF
J gene: TRBJ2-4; D gene: NA; V gene: TRBV30; clone size: few; CDR3 DNA: TGTGCCTGCACAGAGAGTGGCATTCAGTACTTC; CDR3 protein: CACTESGIQYF
J gene: TRBJ1-1; D gene: NA; V gene: TRBV14; clone size: many; CDR3 DNA: TGTGCCAGCAGCCAAGATGAGGAGAACACTGAAGCTTTCTTT; CDR3 protein: CASSQDEENTEAFF
J gene: TRBJ1-2; D gene: NA; V gene: TRBV10-3; clone size: many; CDR3 DNA: TGTGCCATCAGTGAAGAGACAGGCCTACGAGGGGGCTATGGCTACACCTTC; CDR3 protein: CAISEETGLRGGYGYTF
J gene: TRBJ2-2; D gene: TRBD1; V gene: TRBV15; clone size: many; CDR3 DNA: TGTGCCACCAGCGGACAGGGGTTCACCGGGGAGCTGTTTTTT; CDR3 protein: CATSGQGFTGELFF
J gene: TRBJ2-7; D gene: TRBD2; V gene: TRBV6-2/TRBV6-3; clone size: many; CDR3 DNA: TGTGCCAGCAGTTACCCACTAGCGGCCCCCTCCTACGAGCAGTACTTC; CDR3 protein: CASSYPLAAPSYEQYF
J gene: TRBJ2-5; D gene: TRBD2; V gene: TRBV14; clone size: many; CDR3 DNA: TGTGCCAGCAGCCAAGATCCGGGCGGGGGGACCCAGTACTTC; CDR3 protein: CASSQDPGGGTQYF
J gene: TRBJ1-2; D gene: TRBD1; V gene: TRBV4-1; clone size: few; CDR3 DNA: TGCGCCAGCAGCCAGCAAGGGGGCTTCGGCTATGGCTACACCTTC; CDR3 protein: CASSQQGGFGYGYTF
J gene: TRBJ2-7; D gene: NA; V gene: TRBV6-2/TRBV6-3; clone size: NA; CDR3 DNA: TGTGCCAGCAGTTACAAAGACGACTCCTACGAGCAGTACTTC; CDR3 protein: CASSYKDDSYEQYF
J gene: TRBJ2-7; D gene: TRBD2; V gene: TRBV29-1; clone size: many; CDR3 DNA: TGCAGCGTCTTTGGGGCGGGAGGAATGGGGGAGCAGTACTTC; CDR3 protein: CSVFGAGGMGEQYF
J gene: TRBJ1-1; D gene: TRBD1; V gene: TRBV6-5; clone size: few; CDR3 DNA: TGTGCCAGCAGTTACACCGACAGGGGTTATGGTGAAGCTTTCTTT; CDR3 protein: CASSYTDRGYGEAFF
J gene: TRBJ2-4; D gene: TRBD1; V gene: TRBV6-1; clone size: few; CDR3 DNA: TGTGCCAGCAGTGAGACAGGGCTTCGGAACATTCAGTACTTC; CDR3 protein: CASSETGLRNIQYF
J gene: TRBJ2-6; D gene: NA; V gene: TRBV6-1; clone size: NA; CDR3 DNA: TGTGCCAGCAGTGGGTCCTATACGCGGATGGGGGCCAACGTCCTGACTTTC; CDR3 protein: CASSGSYTRMGANVLTF
J gene: TRBJ2-1; D gene: TRBD2; V gene: TRBV15; clone size: many; CDR3 DNA: TGTGCCACCAGCAGACGAGCGGGGTACTCCTACAATGAGCAGTTCTTC; CDR3 protein: CATSRRAGYSYNEQFF
J gene: TRBJ2-2; D gene: TRBD2; V gene: TRBV29-1; clone size: many; CDR3 DNA: TGCAGCACCTCTGACCAGCGGGAGGGCACCGGGGAGCTGTTTTTT; CDR3 protein: CSTSDQREGTGELFF
J gene: TRBJ1-1; D gene: TRBD1; V gene: TRBV19; clone size: many; CDR3 DNA: TGTGCCAGTAGTATCATCTCTTGGACAGGGAACACTGAAGCTTTCTTT; CDR3 protein: CASSIISWTGNTEAFF
J gene: TRBJ1-5; D gene: NA; V gene: TRBV6-5; clone size: many; CDR3 DNA: TGTGCCAGCAGTTACTCGTTTGGGGAGGGTCAGCCCCAGCATTTT; CDR3 protein: CASSYSFGEGQPQHF
J gene: TRBJ1-1; D gene: NA; V gene: TRBV10-3; clone size: many; CDR3 DNA: TGTGCCATCAAAGGAAACACTGAAGCTTTCTTT; CDR3 protein: CAIKGNTEAFF
J gene: TRBJ1-2; D gene: NA; V gene: TRBV20-1; clone size: many; CDR3 DNA: TGCAGTGCTAAACAGCTAAACTATGGCTACACCTTC; CDR3 protein: CSAKQLNYGYTF
J gene: TRBJ2-7; D gene: TRBD2; V gene: TRBV6-2/TRBV6-3; clone size: many; CDR3 DNA: TGTGCCAGCAGTTACTCGCGAACCGGTTCTAGCGGGTTGTACGAGCAGTACTTC; CDR3 protein: CASSYSRTGSSGLYEQYF
J gene: TRBJ2-7; D gene: TRBD2; V gene: TRBV29-1; clone size: many; CDR3 DNA: TGCAGCGTGGGGACTAGCGGGAGATACTACGAGCAGTACTTC; CDR3 protein: CSVGTSGRYYEQYF
J gene: TRBJ1-2; D gene: NA; V gene: TRBV14; clone size: NA; CDR3 DNA: TGTGCCAGCAGCCAAGGGGAGGGGACCTACACCTTC; CDR3 protein: CASSQGEGTYTF
J gene: TRBJ1-5; D gene: NA; V gene: TRBV19; clone size: NA; CDR3 DNA: TGTGCCAGTAGTATAGCCAGGCTCCACAATCAGCCCCAGCATTTT; CDR3 protein: CASSIARLHNQPQHF
J gene: TRBJ2-2; D gene: NA; V gene: TRBV28; clone size: NA; CDR3 DNA: TGTGCCAGCAGTTTGGCCCGGGTATACACCGGGGAGCTGTTTTTT; CDR3 protein: CASSLARVYTGELFF
J gene: TRBJ2-7; D gene: NA; V gene: TRBV5-1; clone size: NA; CDR3 DNA: TGCGCCAGCAGCTTCCCGGGGGCGGCGTCCTACGAGCAGTACTTC; CDR3 protein: CASSFPGAASYEQYF
J gene: TRBJ2-7; D gene: NA; V gene: TRBV3-1; clone size: NA; CDR3 DNA: TGTGCCAGCAGCCAGGCCGATATGGGGGGCCCCTACGAGCAGTACTTC; CDR3 protein: CASSQADMGGPYEQYF
J gene: TRBJ2-2; D gene: NA; V gene: TRBV7-2; clone size: many; CDR3 DNA: TGTGCCAGCAGCTTAGACGCAGGAGGCACCGGGGAGCTGTTTTTT; CDR3 protein: CASSLDAGGTGELFF
J gene: TRBJ2-7; D gene: TRBD2; V gene: TRBV28; clone size: NA; CDR3 DNA: TGTGCCAGCAGTGCCGGGACTAGCCTCTCCTACGAGCAGTACTTC; CDR3 protein: CASSAGTSLSYEQYF
J gene: TRBJ1-2; D gene: TRBD1; V gene: TRBV6-5; clone size: many; CDR3 DNA: TGTGCCAGCAGTTACTCAGGGCAGGGGGGCTATGGCTACACCTTC; CDR3 protein: CASSYSGQGGYGYTF
J gene: TRBJ1-1; D gene: NA; V gene: TRBV3-1; clone size: few; CDR3 DNA: TGTGCCAGCGCCCAATTGAACACTGAAGCTTTCTTT; CDR3 protein: CASAQLNTEAFF
J gene: TRBJ2-7; D gene: NA; V gene: TRBV28; clone size: many; CDR3 DNA: TGTGCCAGCTCGACCCAGACCTACGAGCAGTACTTC; CDR3 protein: CASSTQTYEQYF
J gene: TRBJ2-7; D gene: TRBD2; V gene: TRBV28; clone size: many; CDR3 DNA: TGTGCCAGCAGTCCACTAGCGGCTTACTACGAGCAGTACTTC; CDR3 protein: CASSPLAAYYEQYF
J gene: TRBJ2-7; D gene: NA; V gene: TRBV5-1; clone size: few; CDR3 DNA: TGCGCCAGCAGCCCCACGATCTCGGGCGAGCAGTACTTC; CDR3 protein: CASSPTISGEQYF
J gene: TRBJ2-5; D gene: TRBD2; V gene: TRBV15; clone size: many; CDR3 DNA: TGTGCCACCAGCAGTCAGGGGCGGGAGGCACGGGAGACCCAGTACTTC; CDR3 protein: CATSSQGREARETQYF
J gene: TRBJ2-5; D gene: TRBD2; V gene: TRBV30; clone size: many; CDR3 DNA: TGTGCCTGGGGGGGGGAAGGAGGGACCCAGTACTTC; CDR3 protein: CAWGGEGGTQYF
J gene: TRBJ2-5; D gene: NA; V gene: TRBV7-7; clone size: many; CDR3 DNA: TGTGCTAGCAGCTTAGCGGCAACTCAAGAGACCCAGTACTTC; CDR3 protein: CASSLAATQETQYF
J gene: TRBJ2-7; D gene: TRBD1; V gene: TRBV4-1; clone size: many; CDR3 DNA: TGCGCCAGCAGCCAAGACACCGGGACAGGGGGCCTCGAGCAGTACTTC; CDR3 protein: CASSQDTGTGGLEQYF
J gene: TRBJ2-7; D gene: NA; V gene: TRBV28; clone size: NA; CDR3 DNA: TGTGCCAGCAGTCCCCCACTAGTTTCCTACGAGCAGTACTTC; CDR3 protein: CASSPPLVSYEQYF
J gene: TRBJ1-2; D gene: TRBD1; V gene: TRBV29-1; clone size: NA; CDR3 DNA: TGCAGCGCTAACAGGGGGCGAGGCTATGGCTACACCTTC; CDR3 protein: CSANRGRGYGYTF
J gene: TRBJ1-1; D gene: NA; V gene: TRBV19; clone size: many; CDR3 DNA: TGTGCCAGTAGTATCCCGCGACAGATGAACACTGAAGCTTTCTTT; CDR3 protein: CASSIPRQMNTEAFF
J gene: TRBJ1-1; D gene: NA; V gene: TRBV11-3; clone size: many; CDR3 DNA: TGTGCCAGCAGCTCTGGGGGGACCATGAACACTGAAGCTTTCTTT; CDR3 protein: CASSSGGTMNTEAFF
J gene: TRBJ2-7; D gene: NA; V gene: TRBV6-1; clone size: NA; CDR3 DNA: TGTGCCAGCAGCCCCGGCCGGGGCCCTACCTACGAGCAGTACTTC; CDR3 protein: CASSPGRGPTYEQYF
J gene: TRBJ2-7; D gene: NA; V gene: TRBV20-1; clone size: many; CDR3 DNA: TGCAGTGCCGCGGCGGACTACGAGCAGTACTTC; CDR3 protein: CSAAADYEQYF